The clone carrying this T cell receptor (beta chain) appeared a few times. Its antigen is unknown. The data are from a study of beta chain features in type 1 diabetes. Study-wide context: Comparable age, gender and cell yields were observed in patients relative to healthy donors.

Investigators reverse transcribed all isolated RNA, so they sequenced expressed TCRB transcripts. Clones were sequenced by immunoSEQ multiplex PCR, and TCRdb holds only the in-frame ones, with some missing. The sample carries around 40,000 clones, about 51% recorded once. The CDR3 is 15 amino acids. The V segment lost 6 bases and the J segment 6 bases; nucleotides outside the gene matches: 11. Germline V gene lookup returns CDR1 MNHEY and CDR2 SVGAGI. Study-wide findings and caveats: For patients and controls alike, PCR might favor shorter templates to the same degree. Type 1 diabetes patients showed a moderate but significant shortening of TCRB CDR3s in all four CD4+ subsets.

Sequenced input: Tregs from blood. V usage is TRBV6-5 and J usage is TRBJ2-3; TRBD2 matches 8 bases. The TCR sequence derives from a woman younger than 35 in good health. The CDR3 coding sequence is TGTGCCAGCAGGTCAGCGGAAGCGGGAGTGGATACGCAGTATTTT. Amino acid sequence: CASRSAEAGVDTQYF.